This TCR beta chain originates from a study of immune characterization of retroperitoneal liposarcoma. V lost 1 base, J lost 6 bases, and 12 bases lay in between. Per germline, CDR1 SGHAT and CDR2 FQDESV (reference sequence). This CDR3 is built from 14 residues. TCRdb reprocessed the PCR reads with MiXCR, giving one entry per CDR3 protein. Of 9,500 or so distinct CDR3 sequences listed, more than 25% are singletons. There are a few counts of this clonotype. This clonotype was obtained from a male donor with retroperitoneal liposarcoma. V is TRBV11-1 and J is TRBJ1-1; no firm D call. Material for sequencing was tumor tissue. The CDR3 DNA follows: TGTGCCAGCAGCTTAGATTTTCGGGTTGCTGAAGCTTTCTTT. It yields the protein CASSLDFRVAEAFF.